This is a list of T cell receptor beta chains from one sample in a study of blood T cells in healthy people across ages. TCRdb fed the 5' RACE reads into MiXCR, producing one record per CDR3 protein. The data contain about 680,000 distinct CDR3 sequences, around 45% of them singletons. The sample comprised blood. The receptors originated from a woman in her sixties or seventies in good health. Each CDR3 is given with its conserved first and last residue. D genes are given only for firm matches. Clone size is stated in some rows and not others, as once, few, many or a class when expanded.

TRBJ2-3 - - TRBV5-1 TGCGCCAGCAGCATGAAGATGGCTGGTACGCAGTATTTT CASSMKMAGTQYF
TRBJ2-1 few - TRBV6-5 TGTGCCAGCTTAGGACCGACCGGTCGGGGGTTCTTC CASLGPTGRGFF
TRBJ1-5 - - TRBV27 TGTGCCAGCAGTTCCCACATGGGGGGTTATCAGCCCCAGCATTTT CASSSHMGGYQPQHF
TRBJ2-7 few - TRBV7-2 TGTGCCAGCAGCTTAGCGGGACACTACTACGAGCAGTACTTC CASSLAGHYYEQYF
TRBJ1-2 - - TRBV4-1 TGCGCCAGCAGCCAAGGGCATGGGGCTGATGGCTACACCTTC CASSQGHGADGYTF
TRBJ1-4 - TRBD1 TRBV7-2 TGTGCCAGCAGCTGGTCAAGGACAGGGGGGGAAAAACTGTTTTTT CASSWSRTGGEKLFF
TRBJ2-6 - - TRBV20-1 TGCAGTGCTCCTTTTCCTGGGGCCAACGTCCTGACTTTC CSAPFPGANVLTF
TRBJ2-1 - TRBD2 TRBV29-1 TGCAGCGTTGATGGGCTAGCGGGAGTGGATGAGCAGTTCTTC CSVDGLAGVDEQFF
TRBJ2-1 - TRBD2 TRBV19 TGTGCCAGTAGCATCATAGCGGGAGCTGGAAATGAGCAGTTCTTC CASSIIAGAGNEQFF
TRBJ2-1 - TRBD1 TRBV29-1 TGCAGCGAGAGGACAGGGGTACACAAGGAGCAGTTCTTC CSERTGVHKEQFF
TRBJ1-6 - TRBD1 TRBV7-6 TGTGACAGCAGCTACAGGGGACCCCCGGCACCCCTCCACTTT CDSSYRGPPAPLHF
TRBJ2-1 - TRBD1 TRBV6-1 TGTGCCAGCAGTGAAAGTGGGACAGCCCCCTACAATGAGCAGTTCTTC CASSESGTAPYNEQFF
TRBJ2-5 - TRBD1 TRBV20-1 TGCAGTGCTGATCCGGGACAGGGGGGAGAGACCCAGTACTTC CSADPGQGGETQYF
TRBJ2-3 - - TRBV28 TGTGCCAGCACCTTGGGATGGGATACGCAGTATTTT CASTLGWDTQYF
TRBJ2-1 - TRBD2 TRBV4-2 TGTGCCAGCAGCGTACGACTAGCGGAAAGCTCCTACAATGAGCAGTTCTTC CASSVRLAESSYNEQFF
TRBJ2-2 - - TRBV29-1 TGCGCAGCTGGGTCCGGGGAGCTGTTTTTT CAAGSGELFF
TRBJ2-1 once TRBD2 TRBV24-1 TGTGCCACCAGTGGGGGAGCAGCGGGAGACTACAATGAGCAGTTCTTC CATSGGAAGDYNEQFF
TRBJ2-2 - TRBD2 TRBV20-1 TGCAGTGCTAGAGATTTCGCTAATAGCGGGACAACCGGGGAGCTGTTTTTT CSARDFANSGTTGELFF
TRBJ2-7 - TRBD1 TRBV4-2 TGTGCCAGCAGCTGGGGTGGACAGGGCCCCTACGAGCAGTACTTC CASSWGGQGPYEQYF